This T cell receptor (beta chain) came from a study of molecular identifiers for immune sequencing clone quantification. In this sample, this clonotype turned up many times. Sorted naive CD8 T cells, roughly 20,000 to 1,100,000, were sequenced from 10%, 30% or 50% RNA. Looked up from germline, CDR1 is MDHEN and CDR2 is SYDVKM. V lost 2 bases and J 5 bases, leaving 13 bases between the germline ends. The length of the CDR3 is 14 residues. TCRdb passed the PCR reads through MiXCR, listing each CDR3 protein once. The data hold about half a million distinct CDR3 sequences, with 20% to 25% observed a single time.

Source material: naive CD8+ T cells from blood, with Jurkat cell RNA spiked in. Subset described: FACS-sorted CD8+CD4-CCR7+CD45RA+ naive T cells. This TCR derives from a human donor in good health. Some libraries in this study had Jurkat cell RNA spiked in. The V and J genes are TRBV28 and TRBJ2-7; the D call may be TRBD1 or TRBD2 (5 bases each). CDR3 nucleotide sequence: TGTGCCAGCAGTTTACCCGCAGGGACCCACGAGCAGTACTTC. Protein product: CASSLPAGTHEQYF.